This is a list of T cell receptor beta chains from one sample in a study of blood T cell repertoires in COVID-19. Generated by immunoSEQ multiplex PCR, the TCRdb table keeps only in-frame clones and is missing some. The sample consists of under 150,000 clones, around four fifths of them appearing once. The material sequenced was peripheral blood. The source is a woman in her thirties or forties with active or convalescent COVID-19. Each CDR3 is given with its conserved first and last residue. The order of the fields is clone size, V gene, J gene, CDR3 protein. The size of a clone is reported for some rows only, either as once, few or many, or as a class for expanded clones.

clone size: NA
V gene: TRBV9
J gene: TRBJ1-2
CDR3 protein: CASSGGGLQGGDGYTF

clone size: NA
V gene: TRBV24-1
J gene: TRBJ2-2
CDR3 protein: CATSDPRNTGELFF

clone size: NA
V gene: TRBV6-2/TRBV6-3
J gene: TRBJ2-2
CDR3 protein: CASSPLAIGTGELFF

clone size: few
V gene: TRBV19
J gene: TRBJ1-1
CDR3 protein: CASSIGQLTEAFF

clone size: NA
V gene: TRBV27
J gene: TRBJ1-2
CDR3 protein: CALGQPNYGYTF

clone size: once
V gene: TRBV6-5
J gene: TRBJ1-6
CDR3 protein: CASSLTGGDSPLHF

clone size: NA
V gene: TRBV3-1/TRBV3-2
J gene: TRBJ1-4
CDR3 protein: CASSQVPGQGIGNEKLFF

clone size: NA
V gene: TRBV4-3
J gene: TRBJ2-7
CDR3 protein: CASSQGTGWDYEQYF

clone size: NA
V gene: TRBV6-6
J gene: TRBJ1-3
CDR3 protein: CASSPQGRRSSGNTIYF

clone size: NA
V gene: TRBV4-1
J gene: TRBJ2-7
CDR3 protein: CASSQEGVRAEQYF

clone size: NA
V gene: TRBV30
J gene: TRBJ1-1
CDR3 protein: CAWSRKGRNTEAFF

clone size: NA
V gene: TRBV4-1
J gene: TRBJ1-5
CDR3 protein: CASSQEQVRRDSNQPQHF

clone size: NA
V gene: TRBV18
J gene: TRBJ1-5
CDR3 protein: CASSPDRGQQPQHF

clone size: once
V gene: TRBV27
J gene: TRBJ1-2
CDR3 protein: CASSPGARQGRLSYTF

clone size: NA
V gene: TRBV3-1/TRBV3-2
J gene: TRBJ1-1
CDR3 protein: CASSPGGTGTTEAFF

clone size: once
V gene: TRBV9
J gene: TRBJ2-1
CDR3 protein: CASSVEGVSYNEQFF

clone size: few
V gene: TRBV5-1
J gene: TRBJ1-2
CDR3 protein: CASRPKTGGNYGYTF

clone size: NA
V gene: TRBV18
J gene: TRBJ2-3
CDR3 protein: CASSSGTSGPLGTDTQYF

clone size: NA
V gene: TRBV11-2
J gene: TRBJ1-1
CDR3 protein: CASSHTSATEAFF

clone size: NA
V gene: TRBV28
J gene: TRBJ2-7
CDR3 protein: CASRGSPATYEQYF

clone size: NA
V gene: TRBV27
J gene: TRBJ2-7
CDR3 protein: CASRGGTSGTREQYF

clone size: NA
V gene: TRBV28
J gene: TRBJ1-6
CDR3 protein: CASSFGQGGSPLHF

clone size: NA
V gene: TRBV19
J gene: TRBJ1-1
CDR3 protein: CASSISFTEAFF

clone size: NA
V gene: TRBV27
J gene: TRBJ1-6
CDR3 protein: CASSFNGSPLHF

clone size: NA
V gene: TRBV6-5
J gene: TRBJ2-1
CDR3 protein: CASLQGPYNEQFF

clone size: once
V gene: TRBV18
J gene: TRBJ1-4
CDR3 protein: CASSPATNEKLFF

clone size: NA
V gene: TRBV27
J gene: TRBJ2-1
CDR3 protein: CASSQRGGYNEQFF

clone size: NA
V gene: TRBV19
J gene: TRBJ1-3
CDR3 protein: CASSSDREGGNTIYF

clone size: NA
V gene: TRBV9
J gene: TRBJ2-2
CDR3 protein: CASGVAGVITGELFF

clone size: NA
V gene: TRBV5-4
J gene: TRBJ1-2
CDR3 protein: CASSINRGTYGYTF

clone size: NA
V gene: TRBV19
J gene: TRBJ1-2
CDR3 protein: CASTSTGDINYGYTF

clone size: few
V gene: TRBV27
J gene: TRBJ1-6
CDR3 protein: CASSFGDRLNSPLHF

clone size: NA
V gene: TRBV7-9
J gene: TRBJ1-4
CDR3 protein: CASSLVGTYGEKLFF

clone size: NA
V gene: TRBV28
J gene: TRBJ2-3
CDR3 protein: CASSSPPDTVSGISTDTQYF

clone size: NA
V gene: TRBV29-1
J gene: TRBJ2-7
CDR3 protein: CSVEYPGREQYF

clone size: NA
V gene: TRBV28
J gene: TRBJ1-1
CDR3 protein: CASSLILGGGNTEAFF

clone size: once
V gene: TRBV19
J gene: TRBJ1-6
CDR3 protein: CASSVTGDRSPLHF

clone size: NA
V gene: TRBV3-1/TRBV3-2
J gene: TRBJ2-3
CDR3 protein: CASSQRRNTDTQYF